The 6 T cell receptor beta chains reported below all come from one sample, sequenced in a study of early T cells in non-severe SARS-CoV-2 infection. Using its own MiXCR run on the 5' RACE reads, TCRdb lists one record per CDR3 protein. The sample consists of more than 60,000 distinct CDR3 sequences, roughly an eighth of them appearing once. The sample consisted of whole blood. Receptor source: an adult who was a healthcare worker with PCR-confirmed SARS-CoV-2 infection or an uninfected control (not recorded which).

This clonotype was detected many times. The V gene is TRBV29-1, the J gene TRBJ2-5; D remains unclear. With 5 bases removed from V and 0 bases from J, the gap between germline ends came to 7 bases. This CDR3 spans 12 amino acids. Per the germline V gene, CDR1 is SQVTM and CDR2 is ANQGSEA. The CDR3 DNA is TGCAGCGTTAATGTAAACCAAGAGACCCAGTACTTC. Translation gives CSVNVNQETQYF.

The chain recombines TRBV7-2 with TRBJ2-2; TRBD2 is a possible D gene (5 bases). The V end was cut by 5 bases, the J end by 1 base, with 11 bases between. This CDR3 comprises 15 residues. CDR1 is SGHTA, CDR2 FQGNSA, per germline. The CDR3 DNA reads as TGTGCCAGCAGCCGATTTAGCGTGAACACCGGGGAGCTGTTTTTT. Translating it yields CASSRFSVNTGELFF.

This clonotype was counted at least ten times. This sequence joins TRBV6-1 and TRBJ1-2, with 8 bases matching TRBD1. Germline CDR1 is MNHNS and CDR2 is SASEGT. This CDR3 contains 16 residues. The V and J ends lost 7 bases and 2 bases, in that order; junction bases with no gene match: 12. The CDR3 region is CASIGQGALANYGYTF. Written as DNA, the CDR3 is TGTGCCAGCATTGGGCAGGGGGCCCTCGCAAACTATGGCTACACCTTC.

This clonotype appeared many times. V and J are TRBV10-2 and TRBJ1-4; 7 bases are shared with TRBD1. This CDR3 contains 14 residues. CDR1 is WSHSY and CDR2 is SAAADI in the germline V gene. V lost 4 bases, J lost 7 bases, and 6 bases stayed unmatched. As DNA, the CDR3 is TGCGCCAGCAGTGCCCTCACAGGGGTTGAAAAACTGTTTTTT. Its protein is CASSALTGVEKLFF.

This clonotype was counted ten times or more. CDR3 sequence reads: CASSLIGGRGHSGELFF. In DNA form, the CDR3 reads TGCGCCAGCAGCTTGATAGGGGGCCGTGGACATTCGGGGGAGCTGTTTTTT. This chain links TRBV5-1 with TRBJ2-2; the match to TRBD1 covers 7 bases. This CDR3 comprises 17 residues. Germline V CDR1 and CDR2: SGHRS, YFSETQ. V gave up 1 base and J gave up 8 bases; unmatched junction bases: 14.

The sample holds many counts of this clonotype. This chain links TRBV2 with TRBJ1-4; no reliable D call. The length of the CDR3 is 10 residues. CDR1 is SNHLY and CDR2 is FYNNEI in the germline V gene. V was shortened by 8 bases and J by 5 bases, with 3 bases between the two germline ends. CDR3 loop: CASGNEKLFF. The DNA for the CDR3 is TGTGCCAGCGGAAATGAAAAACTGTTTTTT.